The rows below give T cell receptor beta chains drawn from one sample of a study of shared clonotypes between healthy human individuals. The protocol was immunoSEQ multiplex PCR, while the TCRdb copy is restricted to in-frame clones and leaves out a portion. The table lists around 1.9 million clones, 80% to 95% of them singletons, with 1.5% to 2% in the top ten. Source material: naive CD8+ T cells from PBMCs. These receptors originate from a man between 18 and 35 years old in good health. Some clones in this sample may be carry-over from other donors' samples. Both conserved end residues are part of each CDR3. D genes are given only for firm matches. Size values are once, few and many counts, or a class for expanded clones, and some rows have none.

d_call clone_size cdr3_length j_call v_call cdr3_aa cdr3_nt
NA NA 14 TRBJ1-1 TRBV7-9 CASSADSGYTEAFF TGTGCCAGCAGCGCCGACAGTGGATACACTGAAGCTTTCTTT
NA NA 15 TRBJ2-7 TRBV7-9 CASSRIGGLHYEQYF TGTGCCAGCAGCCGTATCGGCGGACTACACTACGAGCAGTACTTC
NA NA 14 TRBJ2-3 TRBV6-6 CASGLTSMLDTQYF TGTGCCAGCGGCCTGACTAGTATGCTAGATACGCAGTATTTT
NA NA 14 TRBJ2-7 TRBV7-6 CASSLGRGAYEQYF TGTGCCAGCAGCTTAGGAAGGGGGGCCTACGAGCAGTACTTC
NA NA 12 TRBJ1-2 TRBV29-1 CSVGPEPYGYTF TGCAGCGTTGGCCCCGAACCATATGGCTACACCTTC
NA NA 17 TRBJ2-1 TRBV4-3 CASSQDRNRMLINEQFF TGCGCCAGCAGCCAAGATAGGAACCGTATGCTGATCAATGAGCAGTTCTTC
NA NA 15 TRBJ2-1 TRBV7-3 CASSLGQGSYNEQFF TGTGCCAGCAGCTTGGGGCAGGGTTCCTACAATGAGCAGTTCTTC
TRBD2 once 19 TRBJ2-1 TRBV7-3 CASSLTRTSGKRTYNEQFF TGTGCCAGCAGCTTAACTAGGACTAGCGGGAAGAGGACCTACAATGAGCAGTTCTTC
NA NA 16 TRBJ2-3 TRBV7-3 CASSQTRGKSTDTQYF TGTGCCAGCAGCCAAACGAGAGGGAAGAGCACAGATACGCAGTATTTT
TRBD1 few 15 TRBJ1-5 TRBV28 CASSLTGGANQPQHF TGTGCCAGCAGTTTAACAGGGGGCGCGAATCAGCCCCAGCATTTT
NA NA 18 TRBJ2-6 TRBV7-2 CASSGPASDESGANVLTF TGTGCCAGCAGCGGCCCGGCTAGCGACGAATCTGGGGCCAACGTCCTGACTTTC
NA NA 16 TRBJ1-4 TRBV27 CASSLGPGAYNEKLFF TGTGCCAGCAGTTTGGGCCCAGGGGCCTATAATGAAAAACTGTTTTTT
TRBD2 NA 18 TRBJ2-3 TRBV6-1 CASSDGTGLAGPTDTQYF TGTGCCAGCAGTGATGGGACTGGACTAGCGGGACCCACAGATACGCAGTATTTT
NA NA 16 TRBJ2-1 TRBV19 CASSMSSSSSYNEQFF TGTGCCAGTAGTATGTCCTCCTCGAGCTCCTACAATGAGCAGTTCTTC
TRBD1 NA 14 TRBJ1-1 TRBV19 CASRQTGRNTEAFF TGTGCCAGTAGGCAGACAGGGAGGAACACTGAAGCTTTCTTT
NA once 13 TRBJ1-2 TRBV7-9 CASSPTTDYGYTF TGTGCCAGCAGCCCCACCACCGACTATGGCTACACCTTC
TRBD1 NA 14 TRBJ1-1 TRBV7-2 CASSGGTGMTEAFF TGTGCCAGCAGCGGGGGGACAGGGATGACTGAAGCTTTCTTT
NA NA 12 TRBJ1-1 TRBV5-4 CASSLQGTEAFF TGTGCCAGCAGCCTACAGGGCACTGAAGCTTTCTTT
TRBD2 NA 15 TRBJ2-7 TRBV7-2 CASSDGLAGGYEQYF TGTGCCAGCAGCGACGGACTAGCGGGAGGCTACGAGCAGTACTTC
TRBD1 NA 15 TRBJ1-3 TRBV11-2 CASSADRGPGNTIYF TGTGCCAGCAGCGCGGACAGGGGGCCTGGAAACACCATATATTTT
TRBD2 NA 15 TRBJ2-5 TRBV11-2 CASSEGREIRETQYF TGTGCCAGCAGCGAGGGGCGGGAGATCCGGGAGACCCAGTACTTC
NA NA 14 TRBJ1-5 TRBV6-1 CASSERAKGQPQHF TGTGCCAGCAGTGAACGAGCTAAGGGTCAGCCCCAGCATTTT
NA NA 12 TRBJ2-5 TRBV7-2 CASSSDWGAQYF TGTGCCAGCAGCTCGGACTGGGGGGCCCAGTACTTC
TRBD2 NA 14 TRBJ2-1 TRBV4-1 CASSRTSGYNEQFF TGCGCCAGCAGCCGGACTAGCGGATACAATGAGCAGTTCTTC
NA NA 15 TRBJ2-7 TRBV27 CASSLPGRGTYEQYF TGTGCCAGCAGTCTTCCGGGACGGGGGACCTACGAGCAGTACTTC
NA NA 15 TRBJ1-4 TRBV27 CASSFVGRTNEKLFF TGTGCCAGCAGTTTTGTAGGGAGAACTAATGAAAAACTGTTTTTT
TRBD1 NA 14 TRBJ1-4 TRBV5-1 CASSLGRGPEKLFF TGCGCCAGCAGCTTGGGTAGGGGGCCCGAAAAACTGTTTTTT
NA NA 13 TRBJ1-1 TRBV7-3 CASSLSRGTEAFF TGTGCCAGCAGCTTAAGTCGGGGCACTGAAGCTTTCTTT
NA NA 14 TRBJ2-5 TRBV28 CASSLLGPQETQYF TGTGCCAGCAGTTTATTAGGGCCACAAGAGACCCAGTACTTC
NA once 13 TRBJ2-7 TRBV19 CASSISIVYEQYF TGTGCCAGTAGTATAAGTATTGTCTACGAGCAGTACTTC
NA NA 11 TRBJ2-1 TRBV29-1 CSVWSSGEQFF TGCAGCGTCTGGTCCAGTGGTGAGCAGTTCTTC
TRBD2 NA 14 TRBJ2-5 TRBV9 CASSVAGGTETQYF TGTGCCAGCAGCGTAGCGGGAGGGACAGAGACCCAGTACTTC
NA NA 11 TRBJ2-1 TRBV20-1 CSALDGAQGFF TGCAGCGCCCTTGACGGAGCGCAAGGGTTCTTC
NA NA 16 TRBJ2-7 TRBV5-6 CASSARHPAEAYEQYF TGTGCCAGCAGCGCAAGACATCCCGCCGAGGCCTACGAGCAGTACTTC
NA NA 12 TRBJ2-3 TRBV11-2 CASTPRADTQYF TGTGCCAGCACCCCTCGGGCAGATACGCAGTATTTT
NA NA 14 TRBJ2-3 TRBV7-3 CASSLMGSTDTQYF TGTGCCAGCAGCTTAATGGGCAGCACAGATACGCAGTATTTT
TRBD1 NA 15 TRBJ1-4 TRBV9 CASSVEGGFGEKLFF TGTGCCAGCAGCGTAGAAGGGGGCTTCGGTGAAAAACTGTTTTTT
TRBD1 NA 17 TRBJ2-2 TRBV4-1 CASSVRGDRVYAGELFF TGCGCCAGCAGCGTCCGTGGCGACAGGGTATATGCCGGGGAGCTGTTTTTT
NA NA 16 TRBJ1-5 TRBV27 CASSPVGTHSNQPQHF TGTGCCAGCAGTCCCGTCGGGACTCATAGCAATCAGCCCCAGCATTTT
TRBD2 NA 15 TRBJ2-7 TRBV30 CAWSVRAGASYEQYF TGTGCCTGGAGTGTACGGGCGGGAGCTTCCTACGAGCAGTACTTC
TRBD2 NA 16 TRBJ2-1 TRBV6-4 CASSDSREGLYNEQFF TGTGCCAGCAGTGACTCGCGGGAGGGTCTCTACAATGAGCAGTTCTTC
NA NA 13 TRBJ2-1 TRBV18 CASSPGTYNEQFF TGTGCCAGCTCCCCGGGGACTTACAATGAGCAGTTCTTC
NA NA 16 TRBJ2-1 TRBV19 CASTMAGLPYGNEQFF TGTGCCAGTACGATGGCGGGATTGCCGTATGGCAATGAGCAGTTCTTC
NA NA 15 TRBJ1-5 TRBV11-2 CASSPGPRGNQPQHF TGTGCCAGCAGCCCTGGGCCACGGGGCAATCAGCCCCAGCATTTT
NA NA 13 TRBJ2-7 TRBV27 CASSFSNSYEQYF TGTGCCAGCAGTTTCTCGAATTCCTACGAGCAGTACTTC
TRBD2 NA 15 TRBJ2-7 TRBV5-1 CASSLWASSGDEQYF TGCGCCAGCAGCTTGTGGGCCTCTAGCGGGGACGAGCAGTACTTC
TRBD2 NA 15 TRBJ2-5 TRBV7-9 CASSKQLAGRETQYF TGTGCCAGCAGCAAACAGCTAGCGGGAAGGGAGACCCAGTACTTC
NA NA 16 TRBJ2-4 TRBV9 CASSVGRQGGGHIQYF TGTGCCAGCAGCGTAGGGAGGCAGGGTGGGGGACACATTCAGTACTTC
NA once 15 TRBJ1-2 TRBV9 CASSAGLGPNYGYTF TGTGCCAGCAGCGCAGGGCTTGGACCTAACTATGGCTACACCTTC
NA few 15 TRBJ1-2 TRBV5-1 CASSPGDIWVDGYTF TGCGCCAGCAGCCCAGGAGACATCTGGGTGGATGGCTACACCTTC
NA NA 15 TRBJ2-7 TRBV27 CASSLSRDTTYEQYF TGTGCCAGCAGCCTGAGCCGGGACACAACCTACGAGCAGTACTTC
NA NA 14 TRBJ2-3 TRBV9 CASSRAGSTDTQYF TGTGCCAGCAGCCGAGCGGGTAGCACAGATACGCAGTATTTT
NA NA 15 TRBJ1-1 TRBV5-1 CASSLSQGLETEAFF TGCGCCAGCAGCTTGTCTCAGGGATTGGAGACTGAAGCTTTCTTT
TRBD2 NA 16 TRBJ2-1 TRBV5-1 CASSSRTSGPPNEQFF TGCGCCAGCAGCTCCAGGACTAGCGGGCCGCCCAATGAGCAGTTCTTC